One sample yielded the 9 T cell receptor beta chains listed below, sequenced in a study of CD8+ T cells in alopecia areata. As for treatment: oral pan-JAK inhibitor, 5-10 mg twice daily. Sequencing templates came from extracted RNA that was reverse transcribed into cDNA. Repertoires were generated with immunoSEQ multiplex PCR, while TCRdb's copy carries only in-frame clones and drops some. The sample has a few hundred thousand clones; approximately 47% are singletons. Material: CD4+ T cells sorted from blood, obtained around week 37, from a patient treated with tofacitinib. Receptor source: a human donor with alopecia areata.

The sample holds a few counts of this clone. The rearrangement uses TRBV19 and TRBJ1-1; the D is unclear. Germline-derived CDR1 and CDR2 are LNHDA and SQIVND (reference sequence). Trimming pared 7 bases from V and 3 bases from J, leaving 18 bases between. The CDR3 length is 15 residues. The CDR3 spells CASIPGGEGYTEAFF. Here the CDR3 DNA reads TGTGCCAGTATCCCGGGCGGAGAAGGCTACACTGAAGCTTTCTTT.

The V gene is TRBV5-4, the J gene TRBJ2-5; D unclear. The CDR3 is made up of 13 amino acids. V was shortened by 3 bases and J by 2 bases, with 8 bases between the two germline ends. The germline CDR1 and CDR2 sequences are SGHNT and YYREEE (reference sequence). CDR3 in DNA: TGTGCCAGCAGCTCCCGAAAGCAAGAGACCCAGTACTTC. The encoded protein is CASSSRKQETQYF.

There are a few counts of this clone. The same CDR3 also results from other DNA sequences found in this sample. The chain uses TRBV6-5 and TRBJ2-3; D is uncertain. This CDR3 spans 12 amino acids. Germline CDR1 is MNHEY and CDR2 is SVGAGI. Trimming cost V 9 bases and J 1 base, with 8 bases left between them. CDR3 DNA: TGTGCCAGTTCAAGGGGCACAGATACGCAGTATTTT. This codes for CASSRGTDTQYF.

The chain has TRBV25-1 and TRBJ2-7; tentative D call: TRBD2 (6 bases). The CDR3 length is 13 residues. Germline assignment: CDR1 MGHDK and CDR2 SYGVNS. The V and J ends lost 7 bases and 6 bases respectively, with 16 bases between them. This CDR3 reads CASTGTYFGEQYF. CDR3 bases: TGTGCCAGCACCGGGACTTACTTTGGCGAGCAGTACTTC.

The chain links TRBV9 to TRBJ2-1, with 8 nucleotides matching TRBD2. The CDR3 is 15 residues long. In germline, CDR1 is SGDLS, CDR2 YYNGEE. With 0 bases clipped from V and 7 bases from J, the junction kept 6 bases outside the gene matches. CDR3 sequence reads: CASSVDGGRLNEQFF. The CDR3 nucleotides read TGTGCCAGCAGCGTAGATGGCGGGAGGTTAAATGAGCAGTTCTTC.

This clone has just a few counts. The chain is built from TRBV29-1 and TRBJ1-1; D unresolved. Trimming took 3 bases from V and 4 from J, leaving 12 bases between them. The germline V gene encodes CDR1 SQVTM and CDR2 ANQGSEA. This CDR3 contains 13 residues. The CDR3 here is CSVDIAATTEAFF. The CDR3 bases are TGCAGCGTTGATATCGCAGCCACCACTGAAGCTTTCTTT.

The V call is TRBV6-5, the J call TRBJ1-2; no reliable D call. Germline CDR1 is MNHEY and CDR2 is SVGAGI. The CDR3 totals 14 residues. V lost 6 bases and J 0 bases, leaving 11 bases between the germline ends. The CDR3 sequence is CASSSGGPNYGYTF. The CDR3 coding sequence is TGTGCCAGCAGCTCCGGAGGGCCTAACTATGGCTACACCTTC.

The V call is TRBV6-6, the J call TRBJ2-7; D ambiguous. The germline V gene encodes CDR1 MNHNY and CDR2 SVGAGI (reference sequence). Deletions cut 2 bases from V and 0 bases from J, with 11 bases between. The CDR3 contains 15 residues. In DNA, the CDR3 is TGTGCCAGCAGTTACGATATGTCGAGCTCCTACGAGCAGTACTTC. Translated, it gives CASSYDMSSSYEQYF.

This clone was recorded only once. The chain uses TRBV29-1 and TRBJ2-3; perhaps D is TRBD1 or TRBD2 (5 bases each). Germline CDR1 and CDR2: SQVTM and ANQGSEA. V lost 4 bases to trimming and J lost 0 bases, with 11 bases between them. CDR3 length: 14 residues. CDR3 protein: CSVGWGSSTDTQYF. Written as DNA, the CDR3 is TGCAGCGTTGGGTGGGGGAGCAGCACAGATACGCAGTATTTT.